This T cell receptor beta chain emerged from a study of T cell clusters in autoimmune cytopenias. General observations from the study: TRB repertoire shifts in secondary cytopenia and chronic lymphocytic leukemia mostly reflected lymphoma, not autoimmunity. Functional roles of the in silico T cell clusters still await experimental validation. Compared with active autoimmune hepatitis patients, healthy donors showed almost three-fold more exclusive TRB clusters. Comparing secondary cytopenia with chronic lymphocytic leukemia showed no cluster-lack signature, apparently masked by lymphoma repertoire.

TRB was amplified by touch-down multiplex PCR, primer pools A and B combined. Reanalyzing the multiplex PCR reads, TCRdb keeps one entry per CDR3 protein, without DNA. Seen in this sample are over 700 distinct CDR3 sequences; the ten most common clones hold 49%. About 39,000 genome equivalents of blood DNA were amplified for TRB. Germline assignment: CDR1 GTSNPN and CDR2 SVGIG (reference sequence). The CDR3 loop spans 13 amino acids. Its frequency marks this clonotype as medium-sized. Its antigen is undetermined. This sequence joins TRBV30 and TRBJ1-1; TCRdb proposes TRBD1, but this gene call is untestable without DNA. This TCR came from a human donor with an autoimmune cytopenia or autoimmune hepatitis (not recorded which). The source material was peripheral blood. The CDR3 is CAWSKTGRTEAFF.